This T cell receptor (beta chain) was found in a study of blood T cell repertoires in COVID-19. The CDR3 is 16 amino acids. The junction had 5 bases not matched to a gene; V was cut back by 0 bases and J by 1 base. Looked up from germline, CDR1 is LGHNA and CDR2 is YSLEER. TCRdb's table, derived via immunoSEQ multiplex PCR, lists solely in-frame clones and lacks some. The data show about 140,000 clones, 80% to 90% seen once. The chain recombines TRBV4-3 with TRBJ2-7; TRBD2 matches 8 bases. The sample consisted of PBMCs or T cells enriched from blood (not recorded which). This TCR derives from a woman aged 45-59 years with acute COVID-19. The CDR3 DNA reads TGCGCCAGCAGCCAAGAACCTAGCGGGTTTTCCTACGAGCAGTACTTC. This gives the protein CASSQEPSGFSYEQYF.